This paragraph reports one T cell receptor (beta chain). Its target is not known. V gave up 5 bases and J gave up 5 bases; unmatched junction bases: 10. The germline V gene has CDR1 SEHNR and CDR2 FQNEAQ (reference sequence). This CDR3 comprises 16 residues. The record originates from a study of T cell responses to AZD1222 COVID-19 vaccine. Repertoires were generated with immunoSEQ multiplex PCR, while TCRdb's copy carries only in-frame clones and drops some. The sample holds around 130,000 clones, about 93% seen once. Regarding the study as a whole: The repertoires were collected only after the peak T cell response. Nearly half of unique spike-specific TCRs reportedly avoided B.1.351 and B.1.1.7 mutated regions.

Sequencing was performed on peripheral blood, taken on day 0 of AZD1222 vaccination. This TCR was recovered from an adult in good health. The chain recombines TRBV7-9 with TRBJ1-4, with 8 bases matching TRBD1. The CDR3 sequence: CASSPDRGSGNEKLFF. Here the CDR3 DNA reads TGTGCCAGCAGCCCTGACAGGGGATCGGGAAATGAAAAACTGTTTTTT.